Below, one T cell receptor (beta chain) is given with its context. This receptor's antigen is unknown. The sample holds no much larger clone one base away, and base qualities are not on file. Collaborating institutions collected whole blood in K2EDTA tubes following their own protocols. For TCRbeta analysis, collaborators shipped samples as frozen whole blood, isolated PBMCs, or DNA extracted from either of those sample types. The record originates from a study of blood T cell repertoires in COVID-19 (dated by TCRdb to the early 2020s). About the study as a whole: The collaborator samples originated in the United States, Italy and Spain and spanned the acute and convalescent phases of COVID-19. The material from the prospective study consisted of cDNA or gDNA derived from T cells, B-cell-depleted T cells, or PBMCs. The dataset comprised deeply sampled blood TCRbeta repertoires from subjects exposed to, actively infected with, or recovered from COVID-19. A freely available public database, intended as a resource for researchers studying the immune response to SARS-CoV-2, is where the repertoires were released. Samples were obtained from the ongoing ImmuneRACE study (first 160 participants) and from about 1,300 subjects provided by 6 global collaborators. Sample metadata almost always included a de-identified subject ID, COVID-19 status, age in years and sex. Where HLA class I and class II types were available, the types were taken from metadata supplied by the sample provider, not from assay-based typing.

Spanning cysteine to phenylalanine, the CDR3 consists of 16 amino acids. Only CDR3 DNA is held: 48 bases, read in frame from base 1. From the germline V gene (reference sequence), CDR1 is LNHNV and CDR2 is YYDKDF. The V and J ends are trimmed by 1 base and 6 bases, leaving 18 bases between them. TCRbeta CDR3 regions were amplified from genomic DNA by means of the immunoSEQ Assay, a bias-controlled multiplex PCR. The published analysis was carried out like this. The number of nucleated cells in each sample was estimated by amplification of reference gene primers within the assay. To quantify the absolute abundance of each unique TCRbeta CDR3 rearrangement, sequence reads were collapsed and filtered. For each sample, productive Simpson clonality was calculated as the square root of Simpson's diversity index over productive rearrangements. The immuneACCESS repertoire file appears here via TCRdb, limited to in-frame rearrangements. These files lack a portion of the clones; in checked studies, under half of the deficit traces to unresolved V genes, and the cause of the others is not known. The V and J calls and clone size come from that table; D and trimming were worked out from the DNA. This sample has over 90,000 clones in its table, and 75% to 90% of those were observed once. The ten largest account for more than 10% of the sample.

Study-wide conclusions, independent of this receptor: Clinical and demographic metadata were provided uncurated, with the amount varying by source and participant.

This clonotype originated in a human donor in a cohort sampled during active COVID-19. The sequence links TRBV15 to TRBJ1-1; there is no confident call for the D gene. Sequenced material: peripheral blood. The CDR3 is CATSRVTVDFSAEAFF. The DNA reads TGTGCCACCAGCAGAGTTACGGTCGACTTTAGTGCTGAAGCTTTCTTT.